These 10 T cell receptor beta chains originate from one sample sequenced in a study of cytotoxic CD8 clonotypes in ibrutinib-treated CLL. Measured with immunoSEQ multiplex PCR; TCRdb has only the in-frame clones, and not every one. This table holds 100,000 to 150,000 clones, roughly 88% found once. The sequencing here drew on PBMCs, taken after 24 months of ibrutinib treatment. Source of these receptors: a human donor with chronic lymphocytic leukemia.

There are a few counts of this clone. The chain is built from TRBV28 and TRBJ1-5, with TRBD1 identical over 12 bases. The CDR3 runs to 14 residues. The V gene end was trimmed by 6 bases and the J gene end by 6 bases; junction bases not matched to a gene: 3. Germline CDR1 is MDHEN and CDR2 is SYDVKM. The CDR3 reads CASRGTGGFQPQHF. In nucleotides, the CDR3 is TGTGCCAGCAGGGGGACAGGGGGCTTTCAGCCCCAGCATTTT. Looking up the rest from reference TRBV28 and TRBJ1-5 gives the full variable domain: DVKVTQSSRYLVKRTGEKVFLECVQDMDHENMFWYRQDPGLGLRLIYFSYDVKMKEKGDIPEGYSVSREKKERFSLILESASTNQTSMYLCASRGTGGFQPQHFGDGTRLSIL.

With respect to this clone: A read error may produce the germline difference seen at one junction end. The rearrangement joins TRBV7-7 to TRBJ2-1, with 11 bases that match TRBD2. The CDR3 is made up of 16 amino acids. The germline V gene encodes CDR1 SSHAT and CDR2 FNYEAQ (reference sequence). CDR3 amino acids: CASSLEGTSGRNEQFF. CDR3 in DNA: TGTGCTAGCAGCTTAGAAGGGACTAGCGGTCGCAATGAGCAGTTCTTC.

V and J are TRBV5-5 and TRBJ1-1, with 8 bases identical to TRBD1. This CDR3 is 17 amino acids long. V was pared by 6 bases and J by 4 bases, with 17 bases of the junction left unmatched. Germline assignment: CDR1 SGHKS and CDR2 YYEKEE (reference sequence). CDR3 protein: CASKTLGMPGGVTEAFF. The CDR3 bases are TGTGCCAGCAAAACCCTTGGAATGCCAGGGGGCGTCACTGAAGCTTTCTTT.

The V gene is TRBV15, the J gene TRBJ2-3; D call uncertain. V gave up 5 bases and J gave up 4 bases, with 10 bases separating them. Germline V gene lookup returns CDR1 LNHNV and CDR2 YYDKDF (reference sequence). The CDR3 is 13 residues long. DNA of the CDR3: TGTGCCACCAGCCCGGGTTGGGCAGATACGCAGTATTTT. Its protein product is CATSPGWADTQYF.

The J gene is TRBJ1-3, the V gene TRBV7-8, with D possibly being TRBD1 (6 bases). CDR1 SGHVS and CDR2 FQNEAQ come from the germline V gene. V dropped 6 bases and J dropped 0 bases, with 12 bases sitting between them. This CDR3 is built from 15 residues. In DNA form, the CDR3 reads TGTGCCAGCAGAGAGGACAGAGGCTCTGGAAACACCATATATTTT. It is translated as CASREDRGSGNTIYF.

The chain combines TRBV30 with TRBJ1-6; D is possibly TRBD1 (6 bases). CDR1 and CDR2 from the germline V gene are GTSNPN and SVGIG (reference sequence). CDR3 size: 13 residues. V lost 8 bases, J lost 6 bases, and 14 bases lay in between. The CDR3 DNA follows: TGTGCCCGGCAACAGGGTTTTAATTCACCCCTCCACTTT. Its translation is CARQQGFNSPLHF.

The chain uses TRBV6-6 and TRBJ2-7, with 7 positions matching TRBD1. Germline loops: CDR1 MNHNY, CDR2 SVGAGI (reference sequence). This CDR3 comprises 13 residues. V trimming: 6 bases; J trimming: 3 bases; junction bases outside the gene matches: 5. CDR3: CASSRDRLYEQYF. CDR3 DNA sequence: TGTGCCAGCAGCCGGGACAGACTCTACGAGCAGTACTTC.

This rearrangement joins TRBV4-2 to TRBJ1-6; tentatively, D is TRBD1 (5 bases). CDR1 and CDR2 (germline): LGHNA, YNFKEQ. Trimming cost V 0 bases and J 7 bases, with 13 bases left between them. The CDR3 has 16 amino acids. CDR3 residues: CASSQDGAGTNSPLHF. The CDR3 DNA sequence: TGTGCCAGCAGCCAAGATGGGGCAGGGACCAATTCACCCCTCCACTTT.

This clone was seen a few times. CDR3 sequence: CAWSVGIMNTEAFF. The CDR3 nucleotides read TGTGCCTGGAGTGTTGGCATCATGAACACTGAAGCTTTCTTT. This chain uses TRBV30 with TRBJ1-1; no clear D gene. The V gene lost 0 bases and the J gene lost 0 bases, with 8 bases spanning the gap. The V gene's germline CDR1 is GTSNPN and CDR2 SVGIG (reference sequence). This CDR3 is 14 amino acids long.

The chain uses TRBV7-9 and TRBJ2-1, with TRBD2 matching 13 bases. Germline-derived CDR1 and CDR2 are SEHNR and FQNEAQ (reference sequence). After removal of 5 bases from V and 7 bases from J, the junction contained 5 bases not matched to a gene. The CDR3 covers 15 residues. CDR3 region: CASSVPGLAGNEQFF. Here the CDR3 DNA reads TGTGCCAGCAGCGTACCGGGACTAGCGGGGAATGAGCAGTTCTTC. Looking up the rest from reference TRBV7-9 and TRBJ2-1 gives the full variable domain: DTGVSQNPRHKITKRGQNVTFRCDPISEHNRLYWYRQTLGQGPEFLTYFQNEAQLEKSRLLSDRFSAERPKGSFSTLEIQRTEQGDSAMYLCASSVPGLAGNEQFFGPGTRLTVL.